Listed below are T cell receptor beta chains from one sample, sequenced in a study of response to subunit inactivated influenza vaccine. TCRdb reprocessed the RT-PCR reads via MiXCR and lists one record per CDR3 protein. This table holds about 800,000 distinct CDR3 sequences, 21% found once. This material consisted of PBMCs from blood, taken about 5 days after vaccination. The receptors stem from a man aged 45 to 65 who received an inactivated influenza vaccine. Both conserved end residues are part of each CDR3. A D gene is named only where the DNA matches it firmly. Clone size, where shown, is once, few, many, or a class for clones that have expanded.

j_call | d_call | v_call | clone_size | cdr3_nt | cdr3_aa
TRBJ2-3 | - | TRBV18 | few | TGTGCCAGCTCACCACCGGGACGCCAACGCACAGATACGCAGTATTTT | CASSPPGRQRTDTQYF
TRBJ1-5 | - | TRBV6-1 | - | TGTGCCAGCAGTGAAGCGGCCAGGTTCTTATCCCAGCATTTT | CASSEAARFLSQHF
TRBJ2-5 | TRBD2 | TRBV6-1 | few | TGTGCCAGCAGGCTTGTAGCGGGGGGGCCCCAAGAGACCCAGTACTTC | CASRLVAGGPQETQYF
TRBJ2-7 | - | TRBV18 | - | TGTGCCAGCTCACCACTTCCTCAAGGGTTGGTTTACGAGCAGTACTTC | CASSPLPQGLVYEQYF
TRBJ2-7 | - | TRBV7-9 | - | TGTGCCAGCAGCTTAAAGGGAAGAGGCGAGCAGTACTTC | CASSLKGRGEQYF
TRBJ2-5 | TRBD2 | TRBV5-1 | - | TGCGCCAGCAGCTTGCGACGGACTAGCGGGGGAAAAGAGACCCAGTACTTC | CASSLRRTSGGKETQYF
TRBJ2-2 | TRBD1 | TRBV20-1 | - | TGCAGTGCTACTCGAGGGACAGGGGAGACCGGGGAGCTGTTTTTT | CSATRGTGETGELFF
TRBJ1-5 | TRBD1 | TRBV20-1 | - | TGCAGTGCTAGAGCAGGCCAACAGGGGATCGGCAATCAGCCCCAGCATTTT | CSARAGQQGIGNQPQHF
TRBJ2-7 | TRBD2 | TRBV20-1 | - | TGCAGTGCTAGAGGGATAGCGGGAGCCTACGAGCAGTACTTC | CSARGIAGAYEQYF
TRBJ2-3 | TRBD2 | TRBV5-1 | few | TGCGCCAGCAGCTACTGGACTAGCGGAAGCACAGATACGCAGTATTTT | CASSYWTSGSTDTQYF
TRBJ2-5 | TRBD2 | TRBV20-1 | - | TGCAGTGCTGGTGGTAGCGGGAGTGAGACCCAGTACTTC | CSAGGSGSETQYF
TRBJ2-1 | TRBD2 | TRBV7-2 | many | TGTGCCAGCAGCTCCCCCGGGACTAGCGCCTACAATGAGCAGTTCTTC | CASSSPGTSAYNEQFF
TRBJ2-2 | - | TRBV10-3 | - | TGTGCCATCAGTGACCTTGGGCGGGTCGGCGGGGAGCTGTTTTTT | CAISDLGRVGGELFF
TRBJ2-1 | TRBD1 | TRBV10-3 | many | TGTGCCGCTCGGGACAGGGGCTACAATGAGCAGTTCTTC | CAARDRGYNEQFF
TRBJ2-1 | - | TRBV7-2 | - | TGTGCCAGCAGCCCCGCGACTAGTCGGGAGCAGTTCTTC | CASSPATSREQFF
TRBJ2-7 | - | TRBV12-3/TRBV12-4 | few | TGTGCCAGCAGGTACAGTATCTCCTACGAGCAGTACTTC | CASRYSISYEQYF
TRBJ1-1 | TRBD1 | TRBV7-2 | - | TGTGCCAGCGCTCCGGACAGGGGATTGAACACTGAAGCTTTCTTT | CASAPDRGLNTEAFF